These T cell receptor beta chains were read from a single sample in a study of blood T cell repertoires in COVID-19. TCRdb's copy holds only in-frame clones and misses some; the assay was immunoSEQ multiplex PCR. The sample shows about 68,000 clones, 89% of them seen only once. Source material: peripheral blood. The receptors derive from a middle-aged man with active COVID-19. CDR3s include the opening cysteine and the closing phenylalanine or tryptophan.

CDR3 length: 15
J gene: TRBJ1-2
V gene: TRBV4-3
CDR3 protein: CASSQEANLNYGYTF

CDR3 length: 13
J gene: TRBJ2-2
V gene: TRBV19
CDR3 protein: CASSMPPGGELFF

CDR3 length: 15
J gene: TRBJ1-3
V gene: TRBV11-2
CDR3 protein: CASSRQGAIGNTIYF

CDR3 length: 16
J gene: TRBJ2-7
V gene: TRBV21-1
CDR3 protein: CASSKDHRGPSYEQYF

CDR3 length: 16
J gene: TRBJ2-5
V gene: TRBV18
CDR3 protein: CASSPPGLQGGETQYF

CDR3 length: 13
J gene: TRBJ2-7
V gene: TRBV10-2
CDR3 protein: CASRDRGSYEQYF

CDR3 length: 15
J gene: TRBJ2-7
V gene: TRBV15
CDR3 protein: CATSWQPGLGAEQYF

CDR3 length: 15
J gene: TRBJ2-2
V gene: TRBV11-2
CDR3 protein: CASSLGARGTGELFF

CDR3 length: 13
J gene: TRBJ2-3
V gene: TRBV19
CDR3 protein: CASRPGSTDTQYF

CDR3 length: 16
J gene: TRBJ2-1
V gene: TRBV4-3
CDR3 protein: CASSPTKAGKNNEQFF

CDR3 length: 18
J gene: TRBJ2-3
V gene: TRBV6-2/TRBV6-3
CDR3 protein: CASSSVRLAGGITDTQYF

CDR3 length: 15
J gene: TRBJ2-3
V gene: TRBV7-9
CDR3 protein: CASSLVALVTDTQYF

CDR3 length: 17
J gene: TRBJ2-7
V gene: TRBV5-5
CDR3 protein: CASSLGIGVRVPYEQYF

CDR3 length: 14
J gene: TRBJ1-5
V gene: TRBV2
CDR3 protein: CASRLDRGNQPQHF

CDR3 length: 17
J gene: TRBJ2-2
V gene: TRBV23-1
CDR3 protein: CASSLRLAGANTGELFF

CDR3 length: 16
J gene: TRBJ1-5
V gene: TRBV27
CDR3 protein: CASRQYGREGDQPQHF

CDR3 length: 14
J gene: TRBJ2-7
V gene: TRBV18
CDR3 protein: CASSPTGSAYEQYF

CDR3 length: 14
J gene: TRBJ1-1
V gene: TRBV12-5
CDR3 protein: CASGPDRMNTEAFF

CDR3 length: 14
J gene: TRBJ2-5
V gene: TRBV9
CDR3 protein: CASSAGTGEETQYF

CDR3 length: 15
J gene: TRBJ2-3
V gene: TRBV7-8
CDR3 protein: CASSLDRVLTDTQYF

CDR3 length: 13
J gene: TRBJ1-2
V gene: TRBV12-3/TRBV12-4
CDR3 protein: CASTPGQGYGYTF

CDR3 length: 16
J gene: TRBJ1-6
V gene: TRBV6-5
CDR3 protein: CASSYSSRGGNSPLHF

CDR3 length: 17
J gene: TRBJ2-3
V gene: TRBV5-1
CDR3 protein: CASSLVATSGAADTQYF

CDR3 length: 16
J gene: TRBJ2-5
V gene: TRBV5-6
CDR3 protein: CASSLGGGVAQETQYF

CDR3 length: 15
J gene: TRBJ1-5
V gene: TRBV2
CDR3 protein: CASNPGGGSNQPQHF

CDR3 length: 14
J gene: TRBJ1-4
V gene: TRBV5-1
CDR3 protein: CASSWGRGEEKLFF

CDR3 length: 17
J gene: TRBJ2-3
V gene: TRBV5-1
CDR3 protein: CASSLGRLAGITDTQYF

CDR3 length: 12
J gene: TRBJ1-2
V gene: TRBV27
CDR3 protein: CASSPRNYGYTF

CDR3 length: 15
J gene: TRBJ2-2
V gene: TRBV11-2
CDR3 protein: CASSSPGGSTGELFF

CDR3 length: 15
J gene: TRBJ1-4
V gene: TRBV4-3
CDR3 protein: CASSQDRSGREKLFF

CDR3 length: 12
J gene: TRBJ2-3
V gene: TRBV20-1
CDR3 protein: CSASSSTDTQYF

CDR3 length: 12
J gene: TRBJ1-3
V gene: TRBV10-3
CDR3 protein: CAISESGNTIYF

CDR3 length: 13
J gene: TRBJ1-2
V gene: TRBV7-8
CDR3 protein: CASSLRSGYGYTF

CDR3 length: 17
J gene: TRBJ1-3
V gene: TRBV4-2
CDR3 protein: CASSQDRAGGIGNTIYF

CDR3 length: 14
J gene: TRBJ1-6
V gene: TRBV7-8
CDR3 protein: CASSLVQGNSPLHF

CDR3 length: 15
J gene: TRBJ2-5
V gene: TRBV29-1
CDR3 protein: CSAEKGPSGEETQYF

CDR3 length: 15
J gene: TRBJ2-2
V gene: TRBV7-2
CDR3 protein: CASSQDREVTGELFF

CDR3 length: 14
J gene: TRBJ1-5
V gene: TRBV18
CDR3 protein: CASSPGSSNQPQHF

CDR3 length: 15
J gene: TRBJ2-5
V gene: TRBV7-8
CDR3 protein: CASSLVVSRGETQYF

CDR3 length: 15
J gene: TRBJ2-4
V gene: TRBV15
CDR3 protein: CATSREGAAKNIQYF

CDR3 length: 14
J gene: TRBJ1-2
V gene: TRBV4-1
CDR3 protein: CASSQDPGMDGYTF

CDR3 length: 15
J gene: TRBJ2-2
V gene: TRBV18
CDR3 protein: CASSIGQKNTGELFF

CDR3 length: 14
J gene: TRBJ2-2
V gene: TRBV10-2
CDR3 protein: CASTRELITGELFF

CDR3 length: 14
J gene: TRBJ2-1
V gene: TRBV7-9
CDR3 protein: CASSPGLGDNEQFF

CDR3 length: 13
J gene: TRBJ2-1
V gene: TRBV30
CDR3 protein: CAWSVAGYNEQFF

CDR3 length: 14
J gene: TRBJ2-4
V gene: TRBV9
CDR3 protein: CASSVEQGGNIQYF

CDR3 length: 12
J gene: TRBJ2-1
V gene: TRBV7-9
CDR3 protein: CASSSGYNEQFF

CDR3 length: 14
J gene: TRBJ1-2
V gene: TRBV5-6
CDR3 protein: CASSLGQNTYGYTF

CDR3 length: 14
J gene: TRBJ1-2
V gene: TRBV5-4
CDR3 protein: CASILQGSGYGYTF

CDR3 length: 16
J gene: TRBJ2-2
V gene: TRBV10-2
CDR3 protein: CASTRGGGARTGELFF

CDR3 length: 16
J gene: TRBJ2-7
V gene: TRBV10-3
CDR3 protein: CAISGPGLAGTYEQYF